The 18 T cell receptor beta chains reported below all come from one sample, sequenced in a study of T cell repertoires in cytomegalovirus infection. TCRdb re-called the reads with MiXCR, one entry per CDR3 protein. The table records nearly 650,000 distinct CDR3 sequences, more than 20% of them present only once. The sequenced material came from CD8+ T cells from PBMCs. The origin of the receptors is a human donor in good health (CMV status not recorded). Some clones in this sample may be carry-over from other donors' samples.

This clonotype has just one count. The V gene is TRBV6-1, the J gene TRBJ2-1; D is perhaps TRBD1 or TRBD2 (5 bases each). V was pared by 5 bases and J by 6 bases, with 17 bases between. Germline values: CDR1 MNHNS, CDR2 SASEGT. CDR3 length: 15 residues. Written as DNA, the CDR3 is TGTGCCAGCAGTCCGGGACCCATGATCCTCAATGAGCAGTTCTTC. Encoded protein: CASSPGPMILNEQFF.

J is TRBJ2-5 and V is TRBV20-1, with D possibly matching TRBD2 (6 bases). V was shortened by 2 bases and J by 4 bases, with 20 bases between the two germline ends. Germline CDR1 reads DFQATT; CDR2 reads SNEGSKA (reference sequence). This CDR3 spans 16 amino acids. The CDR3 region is CSARSPGTVQGETQYF. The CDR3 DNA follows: TGCAGTGCTAGAAGCCCCGGGACTGTGCAGGGAGAGACCCAGTACTTC.

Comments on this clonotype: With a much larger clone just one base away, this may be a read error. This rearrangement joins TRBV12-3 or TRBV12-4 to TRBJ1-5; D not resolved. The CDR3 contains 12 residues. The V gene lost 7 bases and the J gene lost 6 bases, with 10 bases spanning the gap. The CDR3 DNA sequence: TGTGCCAGCAATCAGGTCGGTCAGCCCCAGCATTTT. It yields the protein CASNQVGQPQHF.

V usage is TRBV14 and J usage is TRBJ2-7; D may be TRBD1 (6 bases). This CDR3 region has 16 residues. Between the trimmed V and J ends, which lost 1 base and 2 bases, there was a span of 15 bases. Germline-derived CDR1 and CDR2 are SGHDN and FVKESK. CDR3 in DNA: TGTGCCAGCAGCCAAGTAGGGGGACGCCGGACCTACGAGCAGTACTTC. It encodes CASSQVGGRRTYEQYF.

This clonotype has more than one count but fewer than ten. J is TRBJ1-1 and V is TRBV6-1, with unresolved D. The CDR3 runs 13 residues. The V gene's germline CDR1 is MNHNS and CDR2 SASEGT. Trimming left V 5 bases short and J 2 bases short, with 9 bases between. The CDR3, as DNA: TGTGCCAGCAGTCCCGTCTCTAACACTGAAGCTTTCTTT. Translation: CASSPVSNTEAFF.

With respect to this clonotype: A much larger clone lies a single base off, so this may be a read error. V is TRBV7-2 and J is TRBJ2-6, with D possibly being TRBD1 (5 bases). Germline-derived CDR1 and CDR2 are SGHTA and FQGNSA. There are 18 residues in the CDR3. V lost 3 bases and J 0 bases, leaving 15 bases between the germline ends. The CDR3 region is CASSLRTRGRSGANVLTF. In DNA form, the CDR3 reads TGTGCCAGCAGCTTGCGGACAAGGGGCCGCTCTGGGGCCAACGTCCTGACTTTC.

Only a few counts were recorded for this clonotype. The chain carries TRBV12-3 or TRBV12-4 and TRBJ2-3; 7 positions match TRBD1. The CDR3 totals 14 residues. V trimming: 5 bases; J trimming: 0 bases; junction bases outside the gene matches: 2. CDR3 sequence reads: CASSMTGSTDTQYF. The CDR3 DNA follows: TGTGCCAGCAGTATGACAGGGAGCACAGATACGCAGTATTTT.

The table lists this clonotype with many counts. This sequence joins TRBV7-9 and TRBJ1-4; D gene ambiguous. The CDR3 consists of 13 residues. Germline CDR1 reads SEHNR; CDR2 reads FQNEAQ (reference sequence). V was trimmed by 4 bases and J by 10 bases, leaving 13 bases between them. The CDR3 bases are TGTGCCAGCAGCTACGCCACAGAGGCAAAACTGTTTTTT. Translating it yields CASSYATEAKLFF.

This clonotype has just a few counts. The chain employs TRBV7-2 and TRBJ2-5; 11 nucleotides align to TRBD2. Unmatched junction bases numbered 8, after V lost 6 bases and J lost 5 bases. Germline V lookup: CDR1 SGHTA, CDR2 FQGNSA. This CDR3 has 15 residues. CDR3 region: CASSSLAGGYETQYF. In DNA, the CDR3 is TGTGCCAGCAGTTCTTTAGCGGGGGGGTACGAGACCCAGTACTTC.

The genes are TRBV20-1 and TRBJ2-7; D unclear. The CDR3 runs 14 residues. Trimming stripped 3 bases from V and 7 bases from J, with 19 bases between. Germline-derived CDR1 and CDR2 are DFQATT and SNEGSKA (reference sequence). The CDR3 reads CSARRLDVVKEQYF. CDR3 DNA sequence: TGCAGTGCTAGGAGGCTGGACGTTGTAAAGGAGCAGTACTTC.

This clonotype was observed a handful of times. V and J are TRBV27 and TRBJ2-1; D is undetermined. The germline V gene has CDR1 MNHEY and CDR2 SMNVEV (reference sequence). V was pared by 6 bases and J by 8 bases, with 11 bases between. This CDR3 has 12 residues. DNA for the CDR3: TGTGCCAGCAGACCGCCGGGTGATGAGCAGTTCTTC. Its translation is CASRPPGDEQFF.

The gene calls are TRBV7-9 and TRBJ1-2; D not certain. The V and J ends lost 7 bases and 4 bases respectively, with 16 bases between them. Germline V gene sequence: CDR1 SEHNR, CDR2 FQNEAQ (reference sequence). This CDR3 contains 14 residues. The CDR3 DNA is TGTGCCAGCACTCCTCCCCTGGAAGGCTATGGCTACACCTTC. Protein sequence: CASTPPLEGYGYTF.

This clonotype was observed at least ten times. The CDR3: CASSYPQLAVSNTGELFF. The CDR3 DNA follows: TGTGCCAGCAGTTACCCACAACTAGCGGTCTCGAACACCGGGGAGCTGTTTTTT. This chain connects TRBV6-1 to TRBJ2-2; 8 bases are a match to TRBD2. The junction had 11 bases not matched to a gene; V was cut back by 5 bases and J by 0 bases. Per the germline V gene, CDR1 is MNHNS and CDR2 is SASEGT. The CDR3 sequence is 18 residues long.

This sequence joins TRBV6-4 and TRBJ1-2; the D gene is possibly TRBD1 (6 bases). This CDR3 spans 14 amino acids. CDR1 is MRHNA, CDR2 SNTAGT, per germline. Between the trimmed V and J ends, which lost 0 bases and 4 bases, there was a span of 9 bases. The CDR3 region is CASSDSWGAYGYTF. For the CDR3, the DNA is TGTGCCAGCAGTGACTCTTGGGGGGCCTATGGCTACACCTTC.

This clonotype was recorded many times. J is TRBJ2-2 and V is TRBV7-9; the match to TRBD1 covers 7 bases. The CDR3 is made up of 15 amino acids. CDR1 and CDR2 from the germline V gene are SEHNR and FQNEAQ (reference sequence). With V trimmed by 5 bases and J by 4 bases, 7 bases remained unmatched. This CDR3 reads CASSVRTGRTGELFF. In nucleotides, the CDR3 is TGTGCCAGCAGCGTCCGGACAGGCCGCACCGGGGAGCTGTTTTTT.

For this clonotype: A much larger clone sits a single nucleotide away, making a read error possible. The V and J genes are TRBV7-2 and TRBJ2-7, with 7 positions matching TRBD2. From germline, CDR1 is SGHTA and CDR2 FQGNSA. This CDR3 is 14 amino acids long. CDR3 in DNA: TGTGCCAGCAGCTTAGGGGGGGGAGCCTACGAGCCGTACGTC. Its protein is CASSLGGGAYEPYV.

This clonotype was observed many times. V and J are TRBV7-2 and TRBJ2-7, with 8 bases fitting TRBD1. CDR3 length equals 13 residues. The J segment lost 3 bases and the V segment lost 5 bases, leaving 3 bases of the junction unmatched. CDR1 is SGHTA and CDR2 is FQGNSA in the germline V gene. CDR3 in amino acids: CASSETGVYEQYV. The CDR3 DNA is TGTGCCAGCAGCGAGACAGGGGTCTACGAGCAGTACGTC.

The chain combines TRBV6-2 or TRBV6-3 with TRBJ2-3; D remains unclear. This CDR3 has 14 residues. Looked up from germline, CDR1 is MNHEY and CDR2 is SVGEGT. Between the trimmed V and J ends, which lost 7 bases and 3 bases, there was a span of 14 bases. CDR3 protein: CASTTLSVTDTQYF. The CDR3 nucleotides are TGTGCCAGCACCACCCTTTCGGTGACAGATACGCAGTATTTT.